Listed below are T cell receptor beta chains from one sample, sequenced in a study of blood T cell repertoires in COVID-19. Here immunoSEQ multiplex PCR was the method, and the copy in TCRdb shows in-frame clones only, minus some. Of 200,000 to 250,000 clones listed, 84% are singletons. The specimen was PBMCs or T cells enriched from blood (not recorded which). These receptor sequences come from a woman in her 40s who had recovered from COVID-19. Both conserved end residues are part of each CDR3. A D gene is named only where the DNA matches it firmly. Size tells how often a clone was seen (once, few, many) or the class of an expanded clone, and some rows leave it out.

J gene: TRBJ2-3; clone size: NA; D gene: TRBD1; V gene: TRBV7-9; CDR3 DNA: TGTGCCAGCAGTTCCGGGACAGGCCTCACAGATACGCAGTATTTT; CDR3 protein: CASSSGTGLTDTQYF
J gene: TRBJ2-2; clone size: NA; D gene: TRBD2; V gene: TRBV5-1; CDR3 DNA: TGCGCCAGCAGCGGTGGGCTAGCGGGAGGGCCTAGCACCGGGGAGCTGTTTTTT; CDR3 protein: CASSGGLAGGPSTGELFF
J gene: TRBJ2-1; clone size: NA; D gene: NA; V gene: TRBV10-1; CDR3 DNA: TGCGCCAGCAGTGACCGGGTGGATAGTGAGCAGTTCTTC; CDR3 protein: CASSDRVDSEQFF
J gene: TRBJ2-3; clone size: NA; D gene: TRBD2; V gene: TRBV27; CDR3 DNA: TGTGCCAGCAGTTTGAGGGCGGGAGTGGCCACAGATACGCAGTATTTT; CDR3 protein: CASSLRAGVATDTQYF
J gene: TRBJ2-4; clone size: NA; D gene: NA; V gene: TRBV14; CDR3 DNA: TGTGCCAGCAGCTACTATGGAGCCAAAAACATTCAGTACTTC; CDR3 protein: CASSYYGAKNIQYF
J gene: TRBJ2-1; clone size: NA; D gene: NA; V gene: TRBV5-4; CDR3 DNA: TGTGCCAGCAGCTTTGGGGGGTATTCCTACAATGAGCAGTTCTTC; CDR3 protein: CASSFGGYSYNEQFF
J gene: TRBJ1-2; clone size: few; D gene: NA; V gene: TRBV12-3/TRBV12-4; CDR3 DNA: TGTGCCAGCAGTTTAGCGCGCTGGTATGGCTACACCTTC; CDR3 protein: CASSLARWYGYTF
J gene: TRBJ1-2; clone size: few; D gene: TRBD1; V gene: TRBV10-2; CDR3 DNA: TGCGCCAGCAGTTACCCAGGGGGCGGCTATGGCTACACCTTC; CDR3 protein: CASSYPGGGYGYTF
J gene: TRBJ2-1; clone size: few; D gene: NA; V gene: TRBV7-9; CDR3 DNA: TGTGCCAGCAGCTTGGCTCGCTCCTACAATGAGCAGTTCTTC; CDR3 protein: CASSLARSYNEQFF
J gene: TRBJ1-1; clone size: NA; D gene: NA; V gene: TRBV28; CDR3 DNA: TGTGCCAGCAGTCGCAGGGTGGCGAACACTGAAGCTTTCTTT; CDR3 protein: CASSRRVANTEAFF
J gene: TRBJ1-4; clone size: NA; D gene: NA; V gene: TRBV28; CDR3 DNA: TGTGCCAGCAGCTACCTAGCAACTAATGAAAAACTGTTTTTT; CDR3 protein: CASSYLATNEKLFF
J gene: TRBJ1-5; clone size: NA; D gene: TRBD1; V gene: TRBV7-8; CDR3 DNA: TGTGCCAGCAGCTCCGACAGGGGCTTCCAGCCCCAGCATTTT; CDR3 protein: CASSSDRGFQPQHF
J gene: TRBJ2-7; clone size: NA; D gene: TRBD1; V gene: TRBV15; CDR3 DNA: TGTGCCACCAGCAGGACAGGGGGCCTCGAGCAGTACTTC; CDR3 protein: CATSRTGGLEQYF
J gene: TRBJ2-5; clone size: once; D gene: NA; V gene: TRBV5-1; CDR3 DNA: TGCGCCAGCAGCTTGTATTCAGGGAGGGAGACCCAGTACTTC; CDR3 protein: CASSLYSGRETQYF
J gene: TRBJ2-1; clone size: NA; D gene: TRBD2; V gene: TRBV29-1; CDR3 DNA: TGCAGCGTTTTTTTACGGACTAGCAATGAGCAGTTCTTC; CDR3 protein: CSVFLRTSNEQFF
J gene: TRBJ2-1; clone size: NA; D gene: TRBD2; V gene: TRBV12-5; CDR3 DNA: TGTGCTAGTGCCCTTAGCGGGATGATCCATGAGCAGTTCTTC; CDR3 protein: CASALSGMIHEQFF
J gene: TRBJ1-5; clone size: once; D gene: NA; V gene: TRBV19; CDR3 DNA: TGTGCCAGTAGTATCCGGGGGGCGCGTCAGCCCCAGCATTTT; CDR3 protein: CASSIRGARQPQHF
J gene: TRBJ1-1; clone size: NA; D gene: TRBD1; V gene: TRBV5-4; CDR3 DNA: TGTGCCAGCAGCGCGATGACAGGGCCCGAAGCTTTCTTT; CDR3 protein: CASSAMTGPEAFF
J gene: TRBJ2-3; clone size: NA; D gene: TRBD2; V gene: TRBV7-8; CDR3 DNA: TGTGCCAGCAGCTTATGGCTAGCGGGATCACAGTCGGATACGCAGTATTTT; CDR3 protein: CASSLWLAGSQSDTQYF
J gene: TRBJ1-2; clone size: NA; D gene: NA; V gene: TRBV5-1; CDR3 DNA: TGCGCCAGCAGCGAGTCGCTGTCGACTGATGGCTACACCTTC; CDR3 protein: CASSESLSTDGYTF
J gene: TRBJ2-7; clone size: NA; D gene: NA; V gene: TRBV7-2; CDR3 DNA: TGTGCCAGCAGCACCTCGGTGGCGGGTAAATACTACGAGCAGTACTTC; CDR3 protein: CASSTSVAGKYYEQYF
J gene: TRBJ2-7; clone size: NA; D gene: TRBD2; V gene: TRBV25-1; CDR3 DNA: TGTGCCAGCAGTGCAGTGACTAGCGGGGGTAACGAGCAGTACTTC; CDR3 protein: CASSAVTSGGNEQYF
J gene: TRBJ1-5; clone size: NA; D gene: NA; V gene: TRBV7-8; CDR3 DNA: TGTGCCAGCAGCCCGGGGGGGACCCAGCATTTT; CDR3 protein: CASSPGGTQHF
J gene: TRBJ2-1; clone size: NA; D gene: TRBD2; V gene: TRBV4-3; CDR3 DNA: TGCGCCAGCAGCCCCGGAGCTAGCGGTTTATACAATGAGCAGTTCTTC; CDR3 protein: CASSPGASGLYNEQFF
J gene: TRBJ1-1; clone size: NA; D gene: NA; V gene: TRBV7-8; CDR3 DNA: TGTGCCAGCATCCCCTGGAGGGCGGACACTGAAGCTTTCTTT; CDR3 protein: CASIPWRADTEAFF
J gene: TRBJ2-2; clone size: NA; D gene: TRBD2; V gene: TRBV7-2; CDR3 DNA: TGTGCCAGCAGCTTAGCCATCCGGACTAGACAAAGAGCCGGGGAGCTGTTTTTT; CDR3 protein: CASSLAIRTRQRAGELFF
J gene: TRBJ2-1; clone size: NA; D gene: NA; V gene: TRBV5-4; CDR3 DNA: TGTGCCAGCAGCTTGGACACGTATGGCTATGAGCAGTTCTTC; CDR3 protein: CASSLDTYGYEQFF
J gene: TRBJ1-2; clone size: NA; D gene: TRBD1; V gene: TRBV18; CDR3 DNA: TGTGCCAGCTCACTCTCGACAGGGGACGGCTACACCTTC; CDR3 protein: CASSLSTGDGYTF
J gene: TRBJ1-5; clone size: NA; D gene: TRBD1; V gene: TRBV5-1; CDR3 DNA: TGCGCCAGCAGCTTCGGGACAGCTAATCAGCCCCAGCATTTT; CDR3 protein: CASSFGTANQPQHF
J gene: TRBJ2-1; clone size: NA; D gene: NA; V gene: TRBV5-1; CDR3 DNA: TGCGCCAGCAGTTCCGTCGCGGGGTCCTACAATGAGCAGTTCTTC; CDR3 protein: CASSSVAGSYNEQFF
J gene: TRBJ1-1; clone size: NA; D gene: NA; V gene: TRBV15; CDR3 DNA: TGTGCCACCAGCTTGCAGGGAAGCACTGAAGCTTTCTTT; CDR3 protein: CATSLQGSTEAFF
J gene: TRBJ2-1; clone size: NA; D gene: TRBD2; V gene: TRBV9; CDR3 DNA: TGTGCCAGCAGCGTCAGCGGGAGTGACTACAATGAGCAGTTCTTC; CDR3 protein: CASSVSGSDYNEQFF
J gene: TRBJ1-4; clone size: NA; D gene: NA; V gene: TRBV9; CDR3 DNA: TGTGCCAGCAGCGCCCGAGGAGGGCCAGGGTATGAAAAACTGTTTTTT; CDR3 protein: CASSARGGPGYEKLFF
J gene: TRBJ2-2; clone size: NA; D gene: TRBD2; V gene: TRBV9; CDR3 DNA: TGTGCCAGCAGCGTGGGGACTAGCGATTCCGGGGAGCTGTTTTTT; CDR3 protein: CASSVGTSDSGELFF
J gene: TRBJ2-1; clone size: NA; D gene: NA; V gene: TRBV24-1; CDR3 DNA: TGTGCCACCGGCGACCCCATCGGGTACAATGAGCAGTTCTTC; CDR3 protein: CATGDPIGYNEQFF
J gene: TRBJ2-2; clone size: NA; D gene: TRBD2; V gene: TRBV2; CDR3 DNA: TGTGCCAGCAAAACGACTAGCGGGGCCGGGGAGCTGTTTTTT; CDR3 protein: CASKTTSGAGELFF
J gene: TRBJ1-1; clone size: NA; D gene: NA; V gene: TRBV2; CDR3 DNA: TGTGCCAGCACCACTTCCACAGGGACCAAAAACACTGAAGCTTTCTTT; CDR3 protein: CASTTSTGTKNTEAFF
J gene: TRBJ1-3; clone size: NA; D gene: NA; V gene: TRBV19; CDR3 DNA: TGTGCCAGTACGAGGGAGAACTTGAGAAACACCATATATTTT; CDR3 protein: CASTRENLRNTIYF
J gene: TRBJ2-2; clone size: NA; D gene: TRBD1; V gene: TRBV2; CDR3 DNA: TGTGCCAGCAAGTACGACAGGGGTAGTACCGGGGAGCTGTTTTTT; CDR3 protein: CASKYDRGSTGELFF
J gene: TRBJ2-7; clone size: NA; D gene: NA; V gene: TRBV29-1; CDR3 DNA: TGCAGCGTTGAAGGAAAGGGGGGGCGCGAGCAGTACTTC; CDR3 protein: CSVEGKGGREQYF
J gene: TRBJ2-5; clone size: NA; D gene: NA; V gene: TRBV9; CDR3 DNA: TGTGCCAGCAGCGTTGGGCGAGGGGAGACCCAGTACTTC; CDR3 protein: CASSVGRGETQYF
J gene: TRBJ2-5; clone size: NA; D gene: NA; V gene: TRBV2; CDR3 DNA: TGTGCCAGCAGTGTCAGTGAGACCCAGTACTTC; CDR3 protein: CASSVSETQYF
J gene: TRBJ2-2; clone size: once; D gene: NA; V gene: TRBV7-2; CDR3 DNA: TGTGCCAGCAGCTCGACTAGGAACACCGGGGAGCTGTTTTTT; CDR3 protein: CASSSTRNTGELFF
J gene: TRBJ2-3; clone size: NA; D gene: TRBD2; V gene: TRBV10-3; CDR3 DNA: TGTGCCATCAGGCCCGGTAGCGGGAGGGCCGGGGGAGGCACAGATACGCAGTATTTT; CDR3 protein: CAIRPGSGRAGGGTDTQYF
J gene: TRBJ1-1; clone size: NA; D gene: NA; V gene: TRBV11-2; CDR3 DNA: TGTGCCAGCACCTTATCGTGGGGCTTAACTGAAGCTTTCTTT; CDR3 protein: CASTLSWGLTEAFF
J gene: TRBJ2-3; clone size: once; D gene: NA; V gene: TRBV2; CDR3 DNA: TGTGCCAGCAGTGAGCGGGACAGATTGACAGATACGCAGTATTTT; CDR3 protein: CASSERDRLTDTQYF
J gene: TRBJ2-5; clone size: NA; D gene: TRBD2; V gene: TRBV18; CDR3 DNA: TGTGCCAGCTCACCAACCGGGACTAGCCCGGAGACCCAGTACTTC; CDR3 protein: CASSPTGTSPETQYF
J gene: TRBJ1-1; clone size: NA; D gene: NA; V gene: TRBV29-1; CDR3 DNA: TGCAGCGTTGAAGGCCCGGGTTCGAACACTGAAGCTTTCTTT; CDR3 protein: CSVEGPGSNTEAFF
J gene: TRBJ2-1; clone size: NA; D gene: TRBD2; V gene: TRBV10-3; CDR3 DNA: TGTGCCATCAGTGATCCCAGCGGGAGGTTCAATGAGCAGTTCTTC; CDR3 protein: CAISDPSGRFNEQFF
J gene: TRBJ2-1; clone size: NA; D gene: TRBD2; V gene: TRBV11-2; CDR3 DNA: TGTGCCAGCAGCGTCGGGACTAGCGGGAGGGGGCCCTACAATGAGCAGTTCTTC; CDR3 protein: CASSVGTSGRGPYNEQFF